This T cell receptor (beta chain) is from a study of beta chain features in type 1 diabetes. Looking at the study overall: Patients looked much like healthy donors when it came to age, gender and cell yields.

Of the isolated RNA, all was reverse transcribed, and so the sequenced material was expressed TCRB transcripts. The data were produced by immunoSEQ multiplex PCR, yet TCRdb's version contains in-frame clones alone and is incomplete. The sample lists approximately 150,000 clones; about an eighth were seen once. Notes on this clone: The target antigen is unknown.

The CDR3 has 15 residues. Trimming stripped 0 bases from V and 3 bases from J, with 10 bases between. From germline, CDR1 is SGDLS and CDR2 YYNGEE. Whole-study findings and limits: Type 1 diabetes patients showed a moderate but significant shortening of TCRB CDR3s in all four CD4+ subsets.

Source material: central memory CD4+ T cells from blood. This TCR was recovered from a man younger than 35 with type 1 diabetes. The chain combines TRBV9 with TRBJ1-3; D is unresolved. The CDR3 reads CASSVGDAFGNTIYF. The CDR3 bases are TGTGCCAGCAGCGTAGGGGATGCCTTTGGAAACACCATATATTTT.